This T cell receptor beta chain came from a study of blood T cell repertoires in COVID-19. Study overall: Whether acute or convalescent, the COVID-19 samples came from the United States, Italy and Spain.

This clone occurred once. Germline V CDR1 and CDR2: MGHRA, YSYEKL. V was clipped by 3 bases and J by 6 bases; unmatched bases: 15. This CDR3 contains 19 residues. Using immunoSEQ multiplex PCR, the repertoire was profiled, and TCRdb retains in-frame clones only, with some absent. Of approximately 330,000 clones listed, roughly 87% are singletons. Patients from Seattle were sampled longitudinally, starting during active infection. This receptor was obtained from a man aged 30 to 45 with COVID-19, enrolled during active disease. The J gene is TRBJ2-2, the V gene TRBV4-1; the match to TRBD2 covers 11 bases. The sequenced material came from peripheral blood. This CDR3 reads CASSQAISGGVTFSGELFF. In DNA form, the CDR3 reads TGCGCCAGCAGCCAGGCGATTAGCGGGGGGGTCACCTTCTCCGGGGAGCTGTTTTTT.